This entry concerns a single T cell receptor (beta chain). Its antigen is unknown. This sample is part of a study of T cell clones after liver transplantation. Study summary: Blood was drawn pre-transplant, before withdrawal, and after full or failed withdrawal.

Profiling relied on immunoSEQ multiplex PCR, and the TCRdb table lists in-frame clones only, not all of them. The data contain some 80,000 clones, around four fifths of them singletons. Points from the study as a whole: Graft donor-reactive T cells may have migrated into the graft rather than being deleted.

This clonotype originated in a human patient who received a liver transplant. The graft donor may have given rise to some T cells. Here the sequenced sample was CD4+ T cells from blood, taken around 50 months after liver transplant.

CDR3 nucleotide sequence: TGTGCCAGCAGTTCCTTAGGGGTGTACCAAGAGACCCAGTACTTC. Amino acid sequence: CASSSLGVYQETQYF. The rearrangement joins TRBV6-5 to TRBJ2-5; TRBD1 is a possible D gene (5 bases). The CDR3 length is 15 residues. Trimming removed 4 bases from V and 0 bases from J, with 12 bases in between. Germline V gene data show CDR1 as MNHEY and CDR2 as SVGAGI.